This T cell receptor (beta chain) was identified in a study of control samples from healthy donors and cancer patients. Some clones are missing from TCRdb's copy, which holds only in-frame ones; the method was immunoSEQ multiplex PCR. The sample contains tens of thousands of clones, roughly 87% of which appear only once. The CDR3 is 11 amino acids. Per germline, CDR1 GTSNPN and CDR2 SVGIG (reference sequence). Trimming removed 0 bases from V and 5 bases from J, with 2 bases in between. This clone was seen only once. The rearrangement joins TRBV30 to TRBJ2-1; D ambiguous. The receptor was isolated from a man aged 35 to 55 with colorectal cancer. Sequenced input: PBMCs. The CDR3 loop reads CAWSVNNEQFF. DNA of the CDR3: TGTGCCTGGAGTGTAAACAATGAGCAGTTCTTC. The whole variable domain, filled in from reference TRBV30 and TRBJ2-1, reads SQTIHQWPATLVQPVGSPLSLECTVEGTSNPNLYWYRQAAGRGLQLLFYSVGIGQISSEVPQNLSASRPQDRQFILSSKKLLLSDSGFYLCAWSVNNEQFFGPGTRLTVL.